The next 23 T cell receptor beta chains were all read from a single sample in a study of shared clonotypes between healthy human individuals. Method: immunoSEQ multiplex PCR; TCRdb's copy keeps in-frame clones and lacks some. The table shows 190,000 or so clones, with about 68% occurring only once. The sequencing input was memory CD4+ T cells sorted from blood. This sample's subset: CD45RA-negative fraction. These receptors came from a man younger than 40 in good health.

This clone occurred once. CDR3 sequence (DNA): TGTGCCAGCAGCGCTTCAGGAGATACGCAGTATTTT. It yields the protein CASSASGDTQYF. The V call is TRBV9, the J call TRBJ2-3; D gene ambiguous. The V end was cut by 3 bases, the J end by 5 bases, with 7 bases between. From germline, CDR1 is SGDLS and CDR2 YYNGEE. The CDR3 contains 12 residues.

J is TRBJ2-3 and V is TRBV29-1, with 7 bases aligning to TRBD2. V dropped 6 bases and J dropped 0; count of bases not matched to a gene: 9. The CDR3 is 15 residues long. The germline V gene encodes CDR1 SQVTM and CDR2 ANQGSEA. In DNA form, the CDR3 reads TGCAGCGTAGTCGGGACTACACTAAGCACAGATACGCAGTATTTT. Amino acids: CSVVGTTLSTDTQYF.

This sequence joins TRBV7-9 and TRBJ2-7; D perhaps matches TRBD1 (7 bases). This CDR3 comprises 12 residues. Trimming pared 7 bases from V and 7 bases from J, leaving 14 bases between. Germline CDR1 is SEHNR and CDR2 is FQNEAQ (reference sequence). CDR3 sequence reads: CASNLSGGEQYF. The CDR3 DNA reads as TGTGCCAGCAACCTCTCAGGGGGGGAGCAGTACTTC.

The J gene is TRBJ1-5, the V gene TRBV28; possible D gene TRBD1, 5 bases. CDR3 length: 16 residues. Trimming removed 5 bases at V and 8 bases at J, with 22 bases between. From germline, CDR1 is MDHEN and CDR2 SYDVKM. The CDR3 coding sequence is TGTGCCAGCAGTCCTCAAGCCAGGGCCCGGGAAAAGCCCCAGCATTTT. It translates to CASSPQARAREKPQHF. Filled out from reference TRBV28 and TRBJ1-5, the complete variable domain reads DVKVTQSSRYLVKRTGEKVFLECVQDMDHENMFWYRQDPGLGLRLIYFSYDVKMKEKGDIPEGYSVSREKKERFSLILESASTNQTSMYLCASSPQARAREKPQHFGDGTRLSIL.

The V gene is TRBV6-5, the J gene TRBJ2-1; TRBD2 agrees at 8 bases. V lost 6 bases to trimming and J lost 10 bases; unmatched junction nucleotides: 11. From germline, CDR1 is MNHEY and CDR2 SVGAGI. This CDR3 has 14 amino acids. The CDR3: CASRQRLALDEQFF. CDR3 nucleotides: TGTGCCAGCAGACAACGACTAGCGCTAGACGAGCAGTTCTTC.

V is TRBV7-8 and J is TRBJ1-1; 8 positions match TRBD1. This CDR3 is built from 18 residues. V dropped 1 base and J dropped 5; count of bases not matched to a gene: 15. Germline V gene data show CDR1 as SGHVS and CDR2 as FQNEAQ. The CDR3 nucleotides are TGTGCCAGCAGCTTAGGCCGGGGACAGGCCATCTTCGGAACTGAAGCTTTCTTT. This encodes CASSLGRGQAIFGTEAFF.

The chain combines TRBV30 with TRBJ1-5, with TRBD1 matching over 8 bases. The junction had 1 base not matched to a gene; V was cut back by 5 bases and J by 1 base. Germline CDR1 reads GTSNPN; CDR2 reads SVGIG (reference sequence). The CDR3 contains 13 residues. This chain's CDR3 is CAWDRGSNQPQHF. In nucleotides, the CDR3 is TGTGCCTGGGACAGGGGCAGCAATCAGCCCCAGCATTTT.

This chain joins TRBV7-2 and TRBJ1-2; TRBD1 agrees at 7 bases. The V gene end was trimmed by 1 base and the J gene end by 5 bases; junction bases not matched to a gene: 4. The CDR3 is 14 residues long. Per the germline V gene, CDR1 is SGHTA and CDR2 is FQGNSA. CDR3 nucleotides: TGTGCCAGCAGCTTAGACGACAGGGTATATGGCTACACCTTC. Translated: CASSLDDRVYGYTF.

This chain uses TRBV7-2 with TRBJ2-7, with D perhaps TRBD1 (7 bases). Germline CDR1 SGHTA, CDR2 FQGNSA. This CDR3 comprises 14 residues. V lost 5 bases to trimming and J lost 0 bases, with 11 bases between them. CDR3 nucleotide sequence: TGTGCCAGCAGCCGTCAGGGGGGCTCCTACGAGCAGTACTTC. Translation: CASSRQGGSYEQYF.

Of note for this clone: The sample has other DNA sequences that encode this CDR3 too. The gene calls are TRBV11-2 and TRBJ2-3; no reliable D call. CDR3 length: 14 residues. The V gene lost 5 bases and the J gene lost 0 bases, with 9 bases spanning the gap. CDR1 SGHAT and CDR2 FQNNGV come from the germline V gene. CDR3: CASSQIPSTDTQYF. The CDR3 DNA reads TGTGCCAGCAGCCAAATCCCGAGCACAGATACGCAGTATTTT. Filled out from reference TRBV11-2 and TRBJ2-3, the complete variable domain reads EAGVAQSPRYKIIEKRQSVAFWCNPISGHATLYWYQQILGQGPKLLIQFQNNGVVDDSQLPKDRFSAERLKGVDSTLKIQPAKLEDSAVYLCASSQIPSTDTQYFGPGTRLTVL.

The sample holds one count of this clone. The rearrangement uses TRBV7-8 and TRBJ2-3; no clear D gene. CDR1 SGHVS and CDR2 FQNEAQ come from the germline V gene. The CDR3 is 15 residues long. Trimming shortened V by 5 bases and J by 13 bases, and 25 bases separated the two germline ends. CDR3 nucleotide sequence: TGTGCCAGCAGCCCAAACGTTGGGTCCCCCGACCCGGAGTATTTT. Its protein is CASSPNVGSPDPEYF.

V is TRBV5-1 and J is TRBJ1-2, with 7 bases identical to TRBD1. J lost 1 base, V lost 5 bases, and 8 bases had no gene match. Germline V gene lookup returns CDR1 SGHRS and CDR2 YFSETQ. The CDR3 is 15 amino acids. CDR3: CASRPGTADNYGYTF. The CDR3 DNA follows: TGCGCCAGCAGACCAGGGACAGCGGATAACTATGGCTACACCTTC.

J is TRBJ1-1 and V is TRBV15, with D perhaps TRBD1 (5 bases). Trimming pared 1 base from V and 7 bases from J, leaving 16 bases between. The germline V gene has CDR1 LNHNV and CDR2 YYDKDF (reference sequence). This CDR3 has 15 amino acids. CDR3 coding DNA: TGTGCCACCAGCAGAGGATCAGGGTACAGTGGTGAAGCTTTCTTT. As protein: CATSRGSGYSGEAFF.

This clone was picked up a small number of times. The rearrangement uses TRBV6-6 and TRBJ2-2, with unresolved D. CDR1 and CDR2 from the germline V gene are MNHNY and SVGAGI (reference sequence). The CDR3 runs to 14 residues. Trimming took off 5 bases at V and 2 bases at J, with 9 bases between the two ends. The CDR3 loop reads CASSRNRNTGELFF. The CDR3 bases are TGTGCCAGCAGTAGGAACAGAAACACCGGGGAGCTGTTTTTT.

This sequence joins TRBV5-1 and TRBJ2-1; 8 bases agree with TRBD1. The length of the CDR3 is 15 residues. V dropped 0 bases and J dropped 3; count of bases not matched to a gene: 2. Germline CDR1 is SGHRS and CDR2 is YFSETQ. This chain's CDR3 is CASSLVGQGYNEQFF. DNA for the CDR3: TGCGCCAGCAGCTTGGTTGGACAGGGCTACAATGAGCAGTTCTTC. Full variable domain (remainder filled in from reference TRBV5-1 and TRBJ2-1): KAGVTQTPRYLIKTRGQQVTLSCSPISGHRSVSWYQQTPGQGLQFLFEYFSETQRNKGNFPGRFSGRQFSNSRSEMNVSTLELGDSALYLCASSLVGQGYNEQFFGPGTRLTVL.

The genes are TRBV7-2 and TRBJ2-5; perhaps TRBD2 as D (5 bases). V lost 7 bases and J 7 bases, leaving 16 bases between the germline ends. The length of the CDR3 is 13 residues. CDR1 and CDR2 from the germline V gene are SGHTA and FQGNSA. For the CDR3, the DNA is TGTGCCAGCACTACTGGGGAGTCGGGGACCCAGTACTTC. Translating gives CASTTGESGTQYF. Based on the CDR3 plus reference TRBV7-2 and TRBJ2-5, the full variable domain is GAGVSQSPSNKVTEKGKDVELRCDPISGHTALYWYRQSLGQGLEFLIYFQGNSAPDKSGLPSDRFSAERTGGSVSTLTIQRTQQEDSAVYLCASTTGESGTQYFGPGTRLLVL.

The rearrangement joins TRBV11-2 to TRBJ2-7, with no clear D. CDR1 and CDR2 from the germline V gene are SGHAT and FQNNGV. Trimming removed 2 bases from V and 3 bases from J, with 11 bases in between. This CDR3 has 14 amino acids. CDR3 DNA sequence: TGTGCCAGCAGCTTAAGGGTCAGAGACTACGAGCAGTACTTC. This sequence encodes CASSLRVRDYEQYF.

The chain recombines TRBV5-6 with TRBJ2-7; 11 bases fit TRBD2. The ends lost 4 bases at V and 2 bases at J; junction bases unmatched: 17. In germline, CDR1 is SGHDT, CDR2 YYEEEE. The CDR3 spans 19 residues. CDR3 region: CASSSTGRRLAGGTYEQYF. The CDR3 nucleotides are TGTGCCAGCAGCAGCACAGGGCGGCGGCTAGCGGGAGGAACCTACGAGCAGTACTTC.

The chain recombines TRBV2 with TRBJ2-1, with D uncertain. The germline V gene encodes CDR1 SNHLY and CDR2 FYNNEI. This CDR3 spans 14 amino acids. Trimming took 3 bases from V and 4 from J, leaving 10 bases between them. As DNA, the CDR3 is TGTGCCAGCAGTGAGCGGCTATTTTACAATGAGCAGTTCTTC. Protein product: CASSERLFYNEQFF.

This chain connects TRBV28 to TRBJ1-1; a possible D gene is TRBD1 (5 bases). The CDR3 contains 12 residues. The germline CDR1 and CDR2 sequences are MDHEN and SYDVKM. Between the trimmed V and J ends, which lost 5 bases and 7 bases, there was a span of 11 bases. In DNA form, the CDR3 reads TGTGCCAGCAGTGTTCAGGGATTTGAAGCTTTCTTT. Translation gives CASSVQGFEAFF.

CDR3 sequence (DNA): TGTGCCAGCAGCCTGGTCGGGGGGAGCTATGGCTACACCTTC. Encoded protein: CASSLVGGSYGYTF. The chain combines TRBV5-6 with TRBJ1-2; possibly TRBD1 for D (5 bases). V was clipped by 4 bases and J by 4 bases, with 14 bases between them. The CDR3 runs to 14 residues. Germline CDR1 reads SGHDT; CDR2 reads YYEEEE.

This clone showed up just a few times. The V gene is TRBV5-5, the J gene TRBJ1-2; D may be TRBD1 (5 bases). The ends were cut back, 4 bases at V and 6 bases at J, with 13 bases in the middle. The CDR3 has 13 residues. Looked up from germline, CDR1 is SGHKS and CDR2 is YYEKEE (reference sequence). CDR3 region: CASSRTGSDGYTF. The CDR3 coding sequence is TGTGCCAGCAGCCGAACAGGTTCCGATGGCTACACCTTC.

The chain combines TRBV7-2 with TRBJ1-5; no clear D gene. The CDR3 runs to 15 residues. Germline CDR1 is SGHTA and CDR2 is FQGNSA. Deletions cut 5 bases from V and 3 bases from J, with 14 bases between. CDR3 residues: CASSERGHPNQPQHF. The CDR3 region has the DNA TGTGCCAGCAGCGAGAGAGGTCACCCCAATCAGCCCCAGCATTTT.